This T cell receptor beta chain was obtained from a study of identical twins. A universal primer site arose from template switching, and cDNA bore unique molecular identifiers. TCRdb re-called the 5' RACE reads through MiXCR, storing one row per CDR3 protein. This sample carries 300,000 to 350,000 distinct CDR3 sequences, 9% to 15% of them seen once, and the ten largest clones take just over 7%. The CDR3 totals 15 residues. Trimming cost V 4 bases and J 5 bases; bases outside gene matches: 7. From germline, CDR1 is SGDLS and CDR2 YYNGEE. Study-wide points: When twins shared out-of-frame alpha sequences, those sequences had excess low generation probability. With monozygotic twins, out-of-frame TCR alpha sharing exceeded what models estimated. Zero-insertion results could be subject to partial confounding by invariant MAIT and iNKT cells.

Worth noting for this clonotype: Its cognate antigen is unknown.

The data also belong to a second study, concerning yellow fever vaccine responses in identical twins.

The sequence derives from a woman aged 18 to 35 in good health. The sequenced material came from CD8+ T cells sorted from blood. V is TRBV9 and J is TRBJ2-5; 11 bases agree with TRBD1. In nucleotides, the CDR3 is TGTGCCAGCAGCCCAAAGGACAGGGGGCCGGAGACCCAGTACTTC. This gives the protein CASSPKDRGPETQYF.